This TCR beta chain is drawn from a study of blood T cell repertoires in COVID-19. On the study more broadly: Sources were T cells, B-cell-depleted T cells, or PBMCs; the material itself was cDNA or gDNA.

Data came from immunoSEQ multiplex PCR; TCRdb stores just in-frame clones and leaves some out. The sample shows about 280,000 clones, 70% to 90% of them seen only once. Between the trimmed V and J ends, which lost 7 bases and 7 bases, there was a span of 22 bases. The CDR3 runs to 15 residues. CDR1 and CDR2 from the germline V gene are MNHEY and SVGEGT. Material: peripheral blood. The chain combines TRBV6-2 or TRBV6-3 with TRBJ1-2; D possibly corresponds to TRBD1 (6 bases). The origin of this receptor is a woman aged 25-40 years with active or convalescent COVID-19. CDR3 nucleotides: TGTGCCAGCACCCCAGGAACAGGGAGGGGACGTGGCTACACCTTC. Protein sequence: CASTPGTGRGRGYTF.